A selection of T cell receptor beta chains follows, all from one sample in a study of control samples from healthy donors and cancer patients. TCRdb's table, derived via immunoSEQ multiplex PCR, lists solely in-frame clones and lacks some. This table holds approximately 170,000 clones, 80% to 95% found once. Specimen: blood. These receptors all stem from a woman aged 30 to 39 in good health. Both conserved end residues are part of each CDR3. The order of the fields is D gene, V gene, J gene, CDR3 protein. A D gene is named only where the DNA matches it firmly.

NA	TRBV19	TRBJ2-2	CASSIGPGSTGELFF
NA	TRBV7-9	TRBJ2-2	CASSPQANTGELFF
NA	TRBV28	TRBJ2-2	CASSSGRVTGELFF
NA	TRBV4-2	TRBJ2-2	CASSQDTTDTGELFF
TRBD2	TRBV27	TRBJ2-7	CASSLRESYEQYF
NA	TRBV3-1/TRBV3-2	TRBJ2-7	CASSPETIEPFYEQYF
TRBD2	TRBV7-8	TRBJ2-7	CASSLGRMGEGSSYEQYF
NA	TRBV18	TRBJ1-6	CASSPQGHNSPLHF
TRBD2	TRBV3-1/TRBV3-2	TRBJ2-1	CASSYAAGPLNEQFF
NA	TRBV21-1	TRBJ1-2	CASSQGVHGYTF
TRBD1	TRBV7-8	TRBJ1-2	CASLSGTAIYGYTF
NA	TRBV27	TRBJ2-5	CATLGTLGGQETQYF
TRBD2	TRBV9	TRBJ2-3	CASSVPGLAGSRDTQYF
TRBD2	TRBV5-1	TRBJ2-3	CASSPGTSELTDTDTQYF
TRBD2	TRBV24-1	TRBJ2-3	CATSATGLADSTDTQYF
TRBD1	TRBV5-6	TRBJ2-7	CASSRAGTAAYEQYF
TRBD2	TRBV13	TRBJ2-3	CASNFSPGGSDTQYF
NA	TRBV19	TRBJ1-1	CASRSGIPGRTEAFF
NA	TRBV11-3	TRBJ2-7	CASSFGPSYEQYF
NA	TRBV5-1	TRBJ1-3	CASSGTSGNTIYF
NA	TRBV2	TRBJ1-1	CASRARLGTEAFF
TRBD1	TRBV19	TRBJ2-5	CASTEVPGQQETQYF
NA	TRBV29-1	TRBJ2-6	CSVVDMNSGANVLTF
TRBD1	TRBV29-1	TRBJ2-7	CSVVGQGAREQYF
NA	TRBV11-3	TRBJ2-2	CASSLSVARSGGTGELFF
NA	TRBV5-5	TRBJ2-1	CASSLGTTSSYNEQFF
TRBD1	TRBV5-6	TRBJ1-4	CASSTGGLGGLNEKLFF
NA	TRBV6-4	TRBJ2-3	CASSDFAGSTDTQYF
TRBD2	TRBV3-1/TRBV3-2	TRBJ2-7	CASSQDRASGKSYEQYF
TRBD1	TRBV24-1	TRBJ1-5	CATWTGRDSNQPQHF
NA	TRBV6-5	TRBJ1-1	CASMSGFEAFF
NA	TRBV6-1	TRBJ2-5	CASSESKTQGPWETQYF
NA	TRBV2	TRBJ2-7	CASSEVELATYEQYF
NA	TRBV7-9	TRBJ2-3	CASSLDNGRVDTQYF
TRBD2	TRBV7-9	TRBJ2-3	CASSPPSGLNTDTQYF
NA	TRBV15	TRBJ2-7	CATSTGQPAYEQYF
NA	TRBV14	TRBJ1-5	CASSQAGRNQPQHF
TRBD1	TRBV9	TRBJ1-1	CASSVDRGRTEAFF
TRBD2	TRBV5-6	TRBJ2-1	CASSQSSGRWNEQFF
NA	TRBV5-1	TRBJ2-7	CASSLRGPGYEQYF
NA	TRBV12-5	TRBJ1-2	CASGPPGYTF
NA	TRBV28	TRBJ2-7	CASSSTVLYEQYF